This is a list of T cell receptor beta chains from one sample in a study of T cells of healthy individuals. TCRdb analysed the 5' RACE reads with MiXCR anew, one entry per CDR3 protein. The sample has about 82,000 distinct CDR3 sequences, more than 4.5% seen once. The receptors derive from a female donor in good health. Each CDR3 is given with its conserved first and last residue. The D gene is left open where the match is weak. Rows may omit the clone size; those that give it use once, few, many or a size class.

d_call clone_size j_call v_call cdr3_aa cdr3_nt
. many TRBJ2-1 TRBV7-2 CASSLDLQGFFF TGTGCCAGCAGCTTAGATCTTCAGGGCTTTTTCTTC
. once TRBJ1-4 TRBV28 CASSLSVRRVGKLFF TGTGCCAGCAGTTTATCGGTCAGGAGGGTGGGAAAACTGTTTTTT
TRBD1 many TRBJ1-4 TRBV4-2 CASSQEGQLTNEKLFF TGTGCCAGCAGCCAAGAGGGACAGCTCACTAATGAAAAACTGTTTTTT
. . TRBJ1-5 TRBV6-2/TRBV6-3 CASTSIGQPQHF TGTGCCAGCACCTCGATAGGTCAGCCCCAGCATTTT
. many TRBJ1-1 TRBV9 CASSLYHTGTEALF TGTGCCAGCAGCCTTTACCACACCGGGACGGAGGCCCTCTTT
. . TRBJ1-1 TRBV30 CAWSVWGRLNTEAFF TGTGCCTGGAGTGTATGGGGCAGGTTGAACACTGAAGCTTTCTTT
. few TRBJ1-2 TRBV7-9 CASSLDGTDVYGYTF TGTGCCAGCAGCTTAGATGGGACTGATGTCTATGGCTACACCTTC
TRBD2 . TRBJ2-1 TRBV6-1 CASSESLAGVWNEQFF TGTGCCAGCAGCGAGTCTCTAGCGGGAGTATGGAATGAGCAGTTCTTC
. many TRBJ2-5 TRBV27 CASSLQGRVLETQYF TGTGCCAGCAGCCTCCAGGGTAGGGTATTAGAGACCCAGTACTTC
. many TRBJ1-2 TRBV11-2 CASTISTGNYGYTF TGTGCCAGCACAATTTCGACGGGAAACTATGGCTACACCTTC
. many TRBJ2-2 TRBV2 CASRLGVNTGELFF TGTGCCAGCAGGCTCGGGGTAAACACCGGGGAGCTGTTTTTT
TRBD2 few TRBJ2-3 TRBV20-1 CSFRLAGSKDTQYF TGCAGTTTTCGACTAGCGGGAAGTAAAGATACGCAGTATTTT
. many TRBJ1-1 TRBV11-1 CASSSLKAKAFF TGTGCCAGCAGCTCCCTTAAGGCGAAAGCTTTCTTT
. many TRBJ2-5 TRBV28 CASIPTPIRVRTQYF TGTGCCAGCATCCCGACCCCCATACGGGTCCGGACCCAGTACTTC
TRBD2 few TRBJ2-7 TRBV5-4 CASSTGTSSYEQYF TGTGCCAGCAGCACGGGGACTAGCTCCTACGAGCAGTACTTC
. many TRBJ2-3 TRBV27 CASSLWSTDTQYF TGTGCCAGCAGTTTATGGAGCACAGATACGCAGTATTTT
. . TRBJ1-1 TRBV11-1 CASSFQQGLTQAFF TGTGCCAGCAGCTTCCAACAGGGTCTAACGCAAGCTTTCTTT
TRBD1 . TRBJ2-7 TRBV5-5 CASSLVQGELYEQYF TGTGCCAGCAGCTTGGTCCAGGGGGAGCTTTACGAGCAGTACTTC
. . TRBJ2-7 TRBV2 CASGKLSYEQYF TGTGCCAGCGGGAAACTGTCCTACGAGCAGTACTTC
TRBD2 many TRBJ2-5 TRBV7-2 CASSLDLAGGIQETQYF TGTGCCAGCAGCTTAGACTTAGCGGGAGGCATCCAAGAGACCCAGTACTTC
TRBD2 many TRBJ2-3 TRBV29-1 CSVESSGMGGTDTQYF TGCAGCGTTGAGAGTAGCGGGATGGGGGGCACAGATACGCAGTATTTT
TRBD1 few TRBJ2-5 TRBV9 CASSNGHGQGSETQYF TGTGCCAGCAGCAACGGGCACGGACAGGGGAGCGAGACCCAGTACTTC
. many TRBJ2-1 TRBV4-1 CASSQVIQGRGYNEQFF TGCGCCAGCAGCCAAGTCATTCAGGGAAGGGGATACAATGAGCAGTTCTTC
TRBD1 many TRBJ1-2 TRBV12-3/TRBV12-4 CASSKPGQNYGYTF TGTGCCAGCAGTAAACCGGGACAGAACTATGGCTACACCTTC
TRBD1 many TRBJ2-3 TRBV6-5 CASNQPGWGQGQYF TGTGCCAGCAATCAACCAGGGTGGGGACAGGGGCAGTATTTT
. many TRBJ2-7 TRBV10-3 CAISESIGIYEQYF TGTGCCATCAGTGAGTCTATAGGGATTTACGAGCAGTACTTC
. many TRBJ2-7 TRBV18 CASSPAGSDYEQYF TGTGCCAGCTCACCGGCAGGGTCCGACTACGAGCAGTACTTC